These T cell receptor beta chains were read from a single sample in a study of beta chain features in type 1 diabetes. Assay used: immunoSEQ multiplex PCR; TCRdb lists only in-frame clones, some missing. This repertoire shows about 270,000 clones, 11% to 15% found once; its top ten account for approximately 0.024%. The sequenced material came from naive CD4+ T cells from blood. The origin of the receptors is a woman in her 40s in good health. CDR3s include the opening cysteine and the closing phenylalanine or tryptophan. A D gene is named only where the DNA matches it firmly. Some rows have no size entry. The others give once, few or many, or a class for an expanded clone.

TRBV5-1,TRBJ2-2,few,.,TGCGCCAGCAGCTTGCTAAGGCAGGGGATCGGCACCGGGGAGCTGTTTTTT,CASSLLRQGIGTGELFF
TRBV5-1,TRBJ2-2,.,.,TGCGCCAGCAGCTTGTCAGGACTCAACACCGGGGAGCTGTTTTTT,CASSLSGLNTGELFF
TRBV5-4,TRBJ2-1,.,.,TGTGCCAGCAGCGCCCAGGGGCCCTCCTCCTACAATGAGCAGTTCTTC,CASSAQGPSSYNEQFF
TRBV6-1,TRBJ1-2,.,TRBD1,TGTGCCAGCAGTCCGACAGGGCAGAATGGCTACACCTTC,CASSPTGQNGYTF
TRBV7-2,TRBJ1-5,.,TRBD1,TGTGCCAGCAGCTTAGGGACAGGGGGCAGTTTGGGCAATCAGCCCCAGCATTTT,CASSLGTGGSLGNQPQHF
TRBV19,TRBJ2-2,few,.,TGTGCCAGTAGTACTGGGACTACCGGGGAGCTGTTTTTT,CASSTGTTGELFF
TRBV28,TRBJ2-2,few,TRBD1,TGTGCCAGCAACACACCGGGACAGGGGTTCCCCGGGGAGCTGTTTTTT,CASNTPGQGFPGELFF
TRBV6-6,TRBJ1-3,.,.,TGTGCCAGCAGTATGCAAAAACAGGGAGATGAAAACACCATATATTTT,CASSMQKQGDENTIYF
TRBV2,TRBJ2-3,.,TRBD2,TGTGCCAGCAGTCTTAGCGGGGCGACTAGCACAGATACGCAGTATTTT,CASSLSGATSTDTQYF
TRBV18,TRBJ2-7,few,TRBD1,TGTGCCAGCTCACCTCGGGACAGGGGGCGGAACGCCAGCTACGAGCAGTACTTC,CASSPRDRGRNASYEQYF
TRBV2,TRBJ1-1,.,.,TGTGCCAGCAGCTTACTACTAACCATGAACACTGAAGCTTTCTTT,CASSLLLTMNTEAFF
TRBV7-8,TRBJ1-2,.,TRBD1,TGTGCCAGCAGCTTAATGGGGACAGGGGGCGCAACCATGGGCTACACCTTC,CASSLMGTGGATMGYTF
TRBV9,TRBJ1-1,.,TRBD1,TGTGCCAGCAGCGGGACAGGCTCTAATCAGGGAAGGGCTTTCTTT,CASSGTGSNQGRAFF
TRBV9,TRBJ2-2,.,TRBD1,TGTGCCAGCAGCCCACGGGCCACAGGGGGCCGGTCCGGGGAGCTGTTTTTT,CASSPRATGGRSGELFF
TRBV7-2,TRBJ1-1,few,.,TGTGCCAGCAGCTCAGACAGGAACACTGAAGCTTTCTTT,CASSSDRNTEAFF
TRBV12-5,TRBJ2-5,few,TRBD2,TGTGCTAGTGGTTTGCCCCTTGTAGCGGGGGGCCAAGAGACCCAGTACTTC,CASGLPLVAGGQETQYF
TRBV9,TRBJ1-3,few,.,TGTGCCAGCAGCGATATGGGAAGGGGTGGAAACACCATATATTTT,CASSDMGRGGNTIYF